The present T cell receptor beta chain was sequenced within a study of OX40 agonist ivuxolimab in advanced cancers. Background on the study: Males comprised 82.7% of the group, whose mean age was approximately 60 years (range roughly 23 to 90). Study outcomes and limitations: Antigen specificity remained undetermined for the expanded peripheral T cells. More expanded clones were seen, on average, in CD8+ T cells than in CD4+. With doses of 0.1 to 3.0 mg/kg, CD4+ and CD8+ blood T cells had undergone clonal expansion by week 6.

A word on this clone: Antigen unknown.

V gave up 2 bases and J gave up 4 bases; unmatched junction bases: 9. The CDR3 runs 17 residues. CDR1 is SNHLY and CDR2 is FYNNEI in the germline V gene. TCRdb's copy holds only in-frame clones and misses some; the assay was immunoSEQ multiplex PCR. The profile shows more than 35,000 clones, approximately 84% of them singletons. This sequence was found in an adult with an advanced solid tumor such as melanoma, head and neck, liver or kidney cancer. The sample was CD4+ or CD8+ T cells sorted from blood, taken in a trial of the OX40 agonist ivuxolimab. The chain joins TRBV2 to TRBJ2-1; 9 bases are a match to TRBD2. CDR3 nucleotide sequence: TGTGCCAGCAGTGAAAGGTCTGTCGCGGGAGGGTACAATGAGCAGTTCTTC. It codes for CASSERSVAGGYNEQFF.